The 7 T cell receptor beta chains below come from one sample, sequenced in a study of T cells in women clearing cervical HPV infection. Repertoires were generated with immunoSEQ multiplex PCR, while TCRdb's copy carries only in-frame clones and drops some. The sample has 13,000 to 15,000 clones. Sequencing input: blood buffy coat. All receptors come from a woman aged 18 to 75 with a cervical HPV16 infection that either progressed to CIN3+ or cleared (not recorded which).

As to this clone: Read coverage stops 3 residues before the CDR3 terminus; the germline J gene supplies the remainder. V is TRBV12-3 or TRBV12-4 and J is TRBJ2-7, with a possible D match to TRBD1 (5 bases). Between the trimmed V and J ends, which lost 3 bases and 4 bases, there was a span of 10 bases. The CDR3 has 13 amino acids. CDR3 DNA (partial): TGTGCCAGCAGTTTGAACAGGCAATACGAG. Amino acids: CASSLNRQYE. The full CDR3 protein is CASSLNRQYEQYF.

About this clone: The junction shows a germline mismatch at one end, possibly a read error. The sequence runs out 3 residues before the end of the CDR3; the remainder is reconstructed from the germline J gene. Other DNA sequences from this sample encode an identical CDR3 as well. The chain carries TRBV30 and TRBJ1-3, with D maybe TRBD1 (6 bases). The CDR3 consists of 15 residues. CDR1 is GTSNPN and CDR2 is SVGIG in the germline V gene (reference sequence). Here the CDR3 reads CASSGGTFSGNTIYF. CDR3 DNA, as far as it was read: TGTGCCTCCAGTGGGGGCACCTTCTCTGGAAACACG.

Partial CDR3 DNA: TGTGCCTGGAGTGGGCTCGGGGGGAGAAGGGACTATGGT. Encoded protein: CAWSGLGGRRDYG. From start to end, the CDR3 is CAWSGLGGRRDYGQYF. The rearrangement uses TRBV30 and TRBJ2-4, with TRBD2 matching over 7 bases. The CDR3 end is not reached by the read, which stops 3 residues before it; the germline J gene fills it in. The CDR3 sequence is 16 residues long. In germline, CDR1 is GTSNPN, CDR2 SVGIG (reference sequence). Using reference TRBV30 and TRBJ2-4 for the parts outside the CDR3, the full variable domain is SQTIHQWPATLVQPVGSPLSLECTVEGTSNPNLYWYRQAAGRGLQLLFYSVGIGQISSEVPQNLSASRPQDRQFILSSKKLLLSDSGFYLCAWSGLGGRRDYGQYFGAGTRLSVL.

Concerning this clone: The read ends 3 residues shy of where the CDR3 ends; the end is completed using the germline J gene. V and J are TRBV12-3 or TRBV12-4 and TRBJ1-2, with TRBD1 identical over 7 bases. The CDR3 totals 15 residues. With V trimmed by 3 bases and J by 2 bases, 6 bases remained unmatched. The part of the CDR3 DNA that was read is TGTGCCAGCAGTTTGGGACAGACCTTAAACTATGGC. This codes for CASSLGQTLNYG. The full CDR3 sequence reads CASSLGQTLNYGYTF.

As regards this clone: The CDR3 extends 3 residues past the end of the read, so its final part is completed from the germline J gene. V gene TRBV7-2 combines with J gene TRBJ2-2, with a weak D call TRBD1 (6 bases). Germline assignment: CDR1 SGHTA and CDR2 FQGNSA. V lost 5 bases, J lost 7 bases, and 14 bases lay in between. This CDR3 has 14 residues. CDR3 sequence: CASSPQGQVGELFF. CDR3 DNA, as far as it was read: TGTGCCAGCAGCCCGCAGGGGCAGGTCGGGGAG.

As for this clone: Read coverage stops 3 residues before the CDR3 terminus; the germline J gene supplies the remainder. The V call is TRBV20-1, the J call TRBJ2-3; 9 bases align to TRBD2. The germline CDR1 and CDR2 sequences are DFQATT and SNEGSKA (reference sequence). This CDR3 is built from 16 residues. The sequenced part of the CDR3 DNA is TGCAGTGCCGACGGGCTAGCGGGGAGAAACCAAGAGACG. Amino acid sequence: CSADGLAGRNQET. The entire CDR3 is CSADGLAGRNQETQYF.

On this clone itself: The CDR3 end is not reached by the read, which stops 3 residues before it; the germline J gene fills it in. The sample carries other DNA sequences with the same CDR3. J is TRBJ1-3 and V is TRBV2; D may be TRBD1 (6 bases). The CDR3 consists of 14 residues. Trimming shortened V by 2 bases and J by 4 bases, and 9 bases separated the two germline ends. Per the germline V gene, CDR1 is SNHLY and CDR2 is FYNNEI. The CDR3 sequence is CASSEHRAGNTIYF. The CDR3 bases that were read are TGTGCCAGCAGTGAACACAGGGCCGGAAACACC. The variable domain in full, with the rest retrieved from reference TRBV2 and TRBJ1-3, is EPEVTQTPSHQVTQMGQEVILRCVPISNHLYFYWYRQILGQKVEFLVSFYNNEISEKSEIFDDQFSVERPDGSNFTLKIRSTKLEDSAMYFCASSEHRAGNTIYFGEGSWLTVV.